This T cell receptor (beta chain) was captured in a study of T cells in Graves' hyperthyroidism and ophthalmopathy. Study-level results: In simple terms, a model built on 13 V-J features told ophthalmopathy apart from stable hyperthyroidism. Blood also carried most thyroid clonotypes expanded above 0.001.

Regions amplified from RNA transcripts were the TCR beta CDR3 regions. When the TCR CDR3 underwent first-round RT-PCR, the HTBI primer set was used. TCRdb used MiXCR to reprocess the multiplex PCR reads, holding one entry per CDR3 protein. Among over 200,000 distinct CDR3 sequences listed, 18% were seen once. In the case of this clonotype: No antigen is known for it.

Germline assignment: CDR1 MNHNS and CDR2 SASEGT. CDR3 length: 15 residues. Trimming pared 3 bases from V and 5 bases from J, leaving 15 bases between. Specimen: blood. This receptor was taken from a middle-aged man with Graves' hyperthyroidism. The rearrangement links TRBV6-1 to TRBJ2-3; a possible D gene is TRBD1 (5 bases). The CDR3 loop reads CASSDGRQTVDTQYF. The CDR3 coding sequence is TGTGCCAGCAGTGATGGTCGACAGACAGTAGATACGCAGTATTTT.